The 10 T cell receptor beta chains listed next were all sequenced from one sample in a study of blood T cell repertoires in COVID-19. The method was immunoSEQ multiplex PCR; TCRdb's version includes in-frame clones alone and lacks a portion of them. The data contain under 250,000 clones, roughly four fifths of them singletons. Sequences were obtained from peripheral blood. The receptors were gathered from a middle-aged woman with active or convalescent COVID-19.

The V gene is TRBV15, the J gene TRBJ1-5; D is ambiguous. V dropped 0 bases and J dropped 12 bases, with 15 bases sitting between them. CDR3 length: 14 amino acids. Per germline, CDR1 LNHNV and CDR2 YYDKDF (reference sequence). In DNA, the CDR3 is TGTGCCACCAGCAGAGACCGAACAGTACGCAACCAGCATTTT. Its protein is CATSRDRTVRNQHF.

The chain combines TRBV4-1 with TRBJ2-7; TRBD1 aligns across 7 bases. The CDR3 covers 16 residues. The V gene's germline CDR1 is MGHRA and CDR2 YSYEKL. V lost 0 bases and J lost 3; bases outside the gene matches: 8. CDR3 sequence reads: CASSQDYAGGFYEQYF. Written as DNA, the CDR3 is TGCGCCAGCAGCCAAGATTACGCAGGGGGTTTCTACGAGCAGTACTTC.

This chain connects TRBV10-3 to TRBJ1-3; D gene unclear. This CDR3 has 13 amino acids. Between the trimmed V and J ends, which lost 6 bases and 0 bases, there was a span of 6 bases. Germline V lookup: CDR1 ENHRY, CDR2 SYGVKD. CDR3 in amino acids: CAIRAVSGNTIYF. The CDR3 coding sequence is TGTGCCATCAGGGCGGTCTCTGGAAACACCATATATTTT.

The J gene is TRBJ2-1, the V gene TRBV14; 8 nucleotides line up with TRBD2. Germline CDR1 is SGHDN and CDR2 is FVKESK. The CDR3 extends over 15 amino acids. The ends lost 8 bases at V and 0 bases at J; junction bases unmatched: 6. CDR3 amino acids: CASVRRGGSYNEQFF. CDR3 DNA sequence: TGTGCCAGCGTCCGACGGGGGGGCTCCTACAATGAGCAGTTCTTC. Full variable domain (missing parts from reference TRBV14 and TRBJ2-1): EAGVTQFPSHSVIEKGQTVTLRCDPISGHDNLYWYRRVMGKEIKFLLHFVKESKQDESGMPNNRFLAERTGGTYSTLKVQPAELEDSGVYFCASVRRGGSYNEQFFGPGTRLTVL.

This clone came up a few times. The chain uses TRBV29-1 and TRBJ2-7, with TRBD1 matching over 7 bases. The CDR3 is made up of 13 amino acids. Trimming cost V 3 bases and J 6 bases; bases outside gene matches: 8. Germline-derived CDR1 and CDR2 are SQVTM and ANQGSEA. CDR3 nucleotides: TGCAGCGTTGAGGGGACAGTGGAGTCCGAGCAGTACTTC. Its translation: CSVEGTVESEQYF.

CDR3 in amino acids: CASSLNLIQGYGYTF. The CDR3 DNA reads as TGTGCCAGCAGCTTAAATTTGATTCAGGGCTATGGCTACACCTTC. The chain recombines TRBV7-9 with TRBJ1-2; TRBD1 might be the D (5 bases). The CDR3 covers 15 residues. V dropped 2 bases and J dropped 4 bases, with 14 bases sitting between them. Per germline, CDR1 SEHNR and CDR2 FQNEAQ (reference sequence).

V is TRBV28 and J is TRBJ1-5; D gene uncertain. Germline assignment: CDR1 MDHEN and CDR2 SYDVKM. V lost 1 base and J 2 bases, leaving 21 bases between the germline ends. The CDR3 contains 19 residues. This CDR3 reads CASSLFSGVTDKGNQPQHF. CDR3 sequence (DNA): TGTGCCAGCAGTTTATTTAGCGGGGTTACGGATAAAGGCAATCAGCCCCAGCATTTT.

The chain combines TRBV7-9 with TRBJ1-1; the D gene is possibly TRBD1 (5 bases). Looked up from germline, CDR1 is SEHNR and CDR2 is FQNEAQ (reference sequence). The CDR3 runs to 15 residues. Trimming left V 1 base short and J 3 bases short, with 12 bases between. The CDR3 reads CASSLGGRRDTEAFF. DNA for the CDR3: TGTGCCAGCAGCTTAGGGGGGAGGAGGGACACTGAAGCTTTCTTT.

Points on this clone: The identical CDR3 is also encoded by other nucleotide sequences in the sample. The chain carries TRBV30 and TRBJ2-5; D might be TRBD2 (5 bases). This CDR3 contains 11 residues. Germline V gene sequence: CDR1 GTSNPN, CDR2 SVGIG (reference sequence). Trimming shortened V by 0 bases and J by 8 bases, and 7 bases separated the two germline ends. DNA of the CDR3: TGTGCCTGGAGTGTACGGGAAACCCAGTACTTC. Residues: CAWSVRETQYF.

The chain combines TRBV3-1 (or the pseudogene TRBV3-2) with TRBJ2-1; maybe TRBD2 (6 bases). This CDR3 has 15 amino acids. Looked up from germline, CDR1 is LGHDT and CDR2 is YNNKEL (reference sequence). The ends were cut back, 6 bases at V and 2 bases at J, with 14 bases in the middle. This chain's CDR3 is CASRRGALAYNEQFF. The CDR3 nucleotides are TGTGCCAGCAGGCGGGGAGCGCTGGCCTACAATGAGCAGTTCTTC.